This T cell receptor (beta chain) came from a study of shared T cell receptors in the human thymus. Trimming took 5 bases from V and 4 from J, leaving 12 bases between them. Germline values: CDR1 MNHEY, CDR2 SVGAGI. The CDR3 sequence is 13 residues long. Sequencing was performed with immunoSEQ multiplex PCR; in TCRdb, only in-frame clones are kept and a portion is missing. The table has approximately 660,000 clones, roughly 90% seen once. This same sample was also part of a study on human thymus T cells. That work states: Thymus pieces cut out during corrective heart surgery were the tissue that was used.

The sequenced sample was thymocytes. The sequence derives from a boy in the first two years of life with a congenital heart defect. V usage is TRBV6-5 and J usage is TRBJ2-7; D uncertain. The CDR3 bases are TGTGCCAGCAGTCACTTGAGGAAATACGAGCAGTACTTC. It translates to CASSHLRKYEQYF.